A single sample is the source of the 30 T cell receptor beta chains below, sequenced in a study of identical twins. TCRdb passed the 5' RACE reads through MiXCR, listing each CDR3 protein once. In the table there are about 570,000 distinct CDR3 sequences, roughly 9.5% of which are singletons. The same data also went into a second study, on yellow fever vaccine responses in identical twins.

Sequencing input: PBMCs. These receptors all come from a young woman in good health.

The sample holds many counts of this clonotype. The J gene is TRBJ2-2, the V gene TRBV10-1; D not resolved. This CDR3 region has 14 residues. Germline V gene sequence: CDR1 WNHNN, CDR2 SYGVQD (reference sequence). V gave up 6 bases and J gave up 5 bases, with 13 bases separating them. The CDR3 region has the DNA TGCGCCAGCAGCGAAATCTCCCCAACCGGGGAGCTGTTTTTT. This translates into CASSEISPTGELFF.

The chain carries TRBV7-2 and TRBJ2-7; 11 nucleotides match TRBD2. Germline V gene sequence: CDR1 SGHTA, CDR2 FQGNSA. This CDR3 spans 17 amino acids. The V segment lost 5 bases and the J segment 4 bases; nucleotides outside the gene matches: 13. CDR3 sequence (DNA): TGTGCCAGCAGCCCCCTAGCGGGGGGTATGTTTCCGTACGAGCAGTACTTC. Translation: CASSPLAGGMFPYEQYF.

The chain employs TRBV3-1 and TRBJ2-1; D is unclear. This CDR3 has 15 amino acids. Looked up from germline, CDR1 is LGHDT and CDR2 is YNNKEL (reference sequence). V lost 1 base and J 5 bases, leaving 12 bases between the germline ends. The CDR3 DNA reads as TGTGCCAGCAGCCAAGGTCCGGAACTCCACAATGAGCAGTTCTTC. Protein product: CASSQGPELHNEQFF.

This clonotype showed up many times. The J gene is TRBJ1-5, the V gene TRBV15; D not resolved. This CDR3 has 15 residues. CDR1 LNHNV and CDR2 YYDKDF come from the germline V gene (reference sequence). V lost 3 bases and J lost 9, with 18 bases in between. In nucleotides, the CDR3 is TGTGCCACCAGCAGCCCGGGGTCGGTACAAGGGCCCCAGCATTTT. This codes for CATSSPGSVQGPQHF.

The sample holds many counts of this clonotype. CDR3 nucleotides: TGTGCCAGCAATGGACCGAACACTGAAGCTTTCTTT. It is translated as CASNGPNTEAFF. The chain has TRBV12-3 or TRBV12-4 and TRBJ1-1; no firm D call. With 7 bases removed from V and 1 base from J, the gap between germline ends came to 7 bases. The CDR3 has 12 residues.

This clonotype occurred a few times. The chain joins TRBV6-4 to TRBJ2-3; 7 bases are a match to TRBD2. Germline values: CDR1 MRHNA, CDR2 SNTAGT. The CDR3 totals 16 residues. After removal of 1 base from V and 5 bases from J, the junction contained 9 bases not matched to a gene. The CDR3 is CASSDFPGGGKDTQYF. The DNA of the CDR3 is TGTGCCAGCAGTGACTTCCCGGGGGGTGGCAAAGATACGCAGTATTTT.

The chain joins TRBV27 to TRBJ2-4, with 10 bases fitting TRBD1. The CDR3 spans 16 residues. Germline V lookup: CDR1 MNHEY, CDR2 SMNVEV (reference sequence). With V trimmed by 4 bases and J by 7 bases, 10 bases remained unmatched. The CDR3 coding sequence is TGTGCCAGCAGTTCGGACTGGACAGGGGGTGGTAACATTCAGTACTTC. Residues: CASSSDWTGGGNIQYF.

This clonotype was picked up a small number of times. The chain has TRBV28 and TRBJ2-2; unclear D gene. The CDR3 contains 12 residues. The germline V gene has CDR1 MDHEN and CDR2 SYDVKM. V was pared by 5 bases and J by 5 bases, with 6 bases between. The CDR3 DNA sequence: TGTGCCAGCAGTGAGCTTACCGGGGAGCTGTTTTTT. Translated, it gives CASSELTGELFF.

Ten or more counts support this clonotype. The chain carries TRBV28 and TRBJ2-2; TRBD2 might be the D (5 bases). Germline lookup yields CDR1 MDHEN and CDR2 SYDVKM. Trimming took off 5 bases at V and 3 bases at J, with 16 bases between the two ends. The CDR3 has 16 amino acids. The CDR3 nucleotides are TGTGCCAGCAGTCCCTTGCTGGGAGTGGACACCGGGGAGCTGTTTTTT. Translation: CASSPLLGVDTGELFF.

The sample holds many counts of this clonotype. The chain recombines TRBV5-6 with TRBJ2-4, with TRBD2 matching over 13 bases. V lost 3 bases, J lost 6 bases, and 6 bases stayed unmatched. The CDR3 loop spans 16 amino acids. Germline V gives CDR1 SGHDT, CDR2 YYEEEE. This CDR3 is CASSWGTSGNRNIQYF. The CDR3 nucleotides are TGTGCCAGCAGCTGGGGGACTAGCGGGAATAGAAACATTCAGTACTTC.

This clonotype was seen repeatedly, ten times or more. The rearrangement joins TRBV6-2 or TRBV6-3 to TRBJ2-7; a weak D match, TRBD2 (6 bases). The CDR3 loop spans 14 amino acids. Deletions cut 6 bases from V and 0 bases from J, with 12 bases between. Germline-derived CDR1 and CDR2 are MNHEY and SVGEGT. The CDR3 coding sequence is TGTGCCAGCAGCGGGGACTCCTCCTCCTACGAGCAGTACTTC. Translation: CASSGDSSSYEQYF.

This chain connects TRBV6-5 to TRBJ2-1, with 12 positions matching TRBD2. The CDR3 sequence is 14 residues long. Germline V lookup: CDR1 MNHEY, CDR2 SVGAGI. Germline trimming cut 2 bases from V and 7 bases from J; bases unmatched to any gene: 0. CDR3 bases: TGTGCCAGCAGTTACGGGACTAGCGGGAATGAGCAGTTCTTC. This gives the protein CASSYGTSGNEQFF.

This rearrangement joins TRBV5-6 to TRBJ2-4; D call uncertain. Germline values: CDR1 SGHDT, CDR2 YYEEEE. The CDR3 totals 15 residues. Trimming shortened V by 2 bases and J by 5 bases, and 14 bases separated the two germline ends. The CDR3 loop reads CASSFGEEIENIQYF. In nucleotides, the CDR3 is TGTGCCAGCAGCTTCGGAGAGGAGATCGAAAACATTCAGTACTTC. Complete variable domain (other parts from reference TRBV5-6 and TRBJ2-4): DAGVTQSPTHLIKTRGQQVTLRCSPKSGHDTVSWYQQALGQGPQFIFQYYEEEERQRGNFPDRFSGHQFPNYSSELNVNALLLGDSALYLCASSFGEEIENIQYFGAGTRLSVL.

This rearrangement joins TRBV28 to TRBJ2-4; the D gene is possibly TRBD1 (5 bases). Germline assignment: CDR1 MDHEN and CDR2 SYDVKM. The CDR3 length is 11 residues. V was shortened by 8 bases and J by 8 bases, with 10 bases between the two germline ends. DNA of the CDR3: TGTGCCAGCGGGGCCACATACATTCAGTACTTC. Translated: CASGATYIQYF.

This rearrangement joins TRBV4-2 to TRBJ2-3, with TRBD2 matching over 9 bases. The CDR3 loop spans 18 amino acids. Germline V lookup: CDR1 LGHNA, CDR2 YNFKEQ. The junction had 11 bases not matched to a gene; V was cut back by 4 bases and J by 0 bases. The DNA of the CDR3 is TGTGCCAGCAGCCCAGAGTTGGCTAGCGGGGTGAGCACAGATACGCAGTATTTT. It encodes CASSPELASGVSTDTQYF.

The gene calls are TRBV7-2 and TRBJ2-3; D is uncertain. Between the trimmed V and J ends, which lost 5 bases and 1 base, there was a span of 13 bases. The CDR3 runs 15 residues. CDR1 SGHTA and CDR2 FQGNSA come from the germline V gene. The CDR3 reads CASSAPKLGTDTQYF. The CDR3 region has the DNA TGTGCCAGCAGCGCGCCGAAACTGGGCACAGATACGCAGTATTTT.

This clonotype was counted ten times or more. The CDR3 loop is CSARPEDTQYF. The CDR3 DNA reads TGCAGTGCTAGACCGGAAGATACGCAGTATTTT. The chain employs TRBV20-1 and TRBJ2-3; D is ambiguous. The CDR3 spans 11 residues. Germline-derived CDR1 and CDR2 are DFQATT and SNEGSKA (reference sequence). Between the trimmed V and J ends, which lost 2 bases and 5 bases, there was a span of 5 bases.

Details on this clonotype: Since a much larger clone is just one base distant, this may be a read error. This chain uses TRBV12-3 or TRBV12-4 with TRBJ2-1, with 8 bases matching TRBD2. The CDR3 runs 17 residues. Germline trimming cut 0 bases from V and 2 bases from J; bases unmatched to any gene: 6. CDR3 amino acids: CASSLALRAGAYNEQFF. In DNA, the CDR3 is TGTGCCAGCAGTTTAGCCCTACGAGCGGGAGCCTACAATGAGCAGTTCTTC.

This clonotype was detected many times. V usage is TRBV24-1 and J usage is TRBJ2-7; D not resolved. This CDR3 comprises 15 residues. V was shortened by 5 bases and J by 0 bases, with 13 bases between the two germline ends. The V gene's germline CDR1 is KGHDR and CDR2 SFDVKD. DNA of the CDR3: TGTGCCACCAGTGCTGGACCTATTAGCTCCTACGAGCAGTACTTC. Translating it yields CATSAGPISSYEQYF.

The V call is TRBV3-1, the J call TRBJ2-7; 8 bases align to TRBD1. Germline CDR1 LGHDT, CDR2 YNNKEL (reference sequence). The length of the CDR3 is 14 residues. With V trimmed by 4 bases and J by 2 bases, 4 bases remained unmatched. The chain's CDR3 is CASSRKQGAYEQYF. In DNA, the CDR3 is TGTGCCAGCAGCCGTAAACAGGGGGCCTACGAGCAGTACTTC.

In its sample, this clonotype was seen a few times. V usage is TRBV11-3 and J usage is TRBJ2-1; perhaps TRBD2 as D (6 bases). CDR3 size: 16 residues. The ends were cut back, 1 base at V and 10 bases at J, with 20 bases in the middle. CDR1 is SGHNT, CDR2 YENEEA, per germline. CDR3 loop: CASSLGAPGRGAEQFF. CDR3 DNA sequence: TGTGCCAGCAGCTTAGGGGCCCCGGGGCGGGGAGCAGAGCAGTTCTTC.

The chain's CDR3 is CASSAGDRGRGEQYF. CDR3 sequence (DNA): TGCGCCAGCAGCGCGGGGGACAGGGGGCGCGGCGAGCAGTACTTC. The chain couples TRBV5-1 to TRBJ2-7; 12 nucleotides agree with TRBD1. Looked up from germline, CDR1 is SGHRS and CDR2 is YFSETQ. Trimming removed 4 bases from V and 6 bases from J; junction bases left unmatched: 8. The length of the CDR3 is 15 residues.

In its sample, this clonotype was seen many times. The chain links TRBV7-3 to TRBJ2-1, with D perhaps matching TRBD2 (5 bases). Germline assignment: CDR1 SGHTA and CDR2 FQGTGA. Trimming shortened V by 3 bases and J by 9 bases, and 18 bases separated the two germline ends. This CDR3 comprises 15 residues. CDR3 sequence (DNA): TGTGCCAGCAGCTTCTCTCAGGCTAGCAACGTTGAGCAGTTCTTC. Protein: CASSFSQASNVEQFF.

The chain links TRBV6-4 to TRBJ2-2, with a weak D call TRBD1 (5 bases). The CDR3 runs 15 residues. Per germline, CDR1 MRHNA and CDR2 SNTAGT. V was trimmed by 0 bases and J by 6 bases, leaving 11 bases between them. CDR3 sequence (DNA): TGTGCCAGCAGTGACTCAGGGGTTAACGCCGGGGAGCTGTTTTTT. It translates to CASSDSGVNAGELFF.

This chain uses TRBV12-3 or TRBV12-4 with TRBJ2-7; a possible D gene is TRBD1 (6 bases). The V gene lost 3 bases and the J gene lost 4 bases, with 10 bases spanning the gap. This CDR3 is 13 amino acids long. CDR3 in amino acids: CASSFGTPYEQYF. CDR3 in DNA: TGTGCCAGCAGTTTCGGGACACCTTACGAGCAGTACTTC.

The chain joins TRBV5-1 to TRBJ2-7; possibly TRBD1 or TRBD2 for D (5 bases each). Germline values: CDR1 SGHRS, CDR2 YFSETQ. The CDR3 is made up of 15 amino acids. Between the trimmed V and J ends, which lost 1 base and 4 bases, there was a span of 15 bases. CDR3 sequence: CASSLRSGAPYEQYF. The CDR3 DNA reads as TGCGCCAGCAGCTTGCGTTCCGGGGCCCCGTACGAGCAGTACTTC.

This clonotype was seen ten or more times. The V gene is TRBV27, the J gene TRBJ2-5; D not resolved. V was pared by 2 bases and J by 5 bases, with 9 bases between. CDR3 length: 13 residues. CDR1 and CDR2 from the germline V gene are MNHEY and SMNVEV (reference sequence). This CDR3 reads CASSLQPGETQYF. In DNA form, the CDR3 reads TGTGCCAGCAGTTTACAGCCCGGGGAGACCCAGTACTTC.

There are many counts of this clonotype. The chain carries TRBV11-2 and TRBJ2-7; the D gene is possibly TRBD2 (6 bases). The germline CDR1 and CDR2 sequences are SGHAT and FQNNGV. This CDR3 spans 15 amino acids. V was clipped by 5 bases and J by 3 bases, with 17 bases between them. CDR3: CASSGGGSGYYEQYF. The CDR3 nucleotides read TGTGCCAGCAGCGGAGGAGGGTCAGGGTACTACGAGCAGTACTTC. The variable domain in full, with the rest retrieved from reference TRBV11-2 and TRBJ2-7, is EAGVAQSPRYKIIEKRQSVAFWCNPISGHATLYWYQQILGQGPKLLIQFQNNGVVDDSQLPKDRFSAERLKGVDSTLKIQPAKLEDSAVYLCASSGGGSGYYEQYFGPGTRLTVT.

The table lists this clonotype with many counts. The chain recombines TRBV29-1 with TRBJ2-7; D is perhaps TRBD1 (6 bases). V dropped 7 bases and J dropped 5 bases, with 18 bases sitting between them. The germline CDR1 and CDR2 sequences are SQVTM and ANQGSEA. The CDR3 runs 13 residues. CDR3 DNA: TGCAGCGCCTACTCTAAAACAGGGAACGAGCAGTACTTC. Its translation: CSAYSKTGNEQYF.

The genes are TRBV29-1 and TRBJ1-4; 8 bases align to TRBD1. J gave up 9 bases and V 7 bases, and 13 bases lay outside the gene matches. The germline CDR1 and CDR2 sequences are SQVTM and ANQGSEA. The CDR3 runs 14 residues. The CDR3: CSALPRQGPKKLFF. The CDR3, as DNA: TGCAGCGCCCTCCCTAGACAGGGGCCCAAAAAACTGTTTTTT.